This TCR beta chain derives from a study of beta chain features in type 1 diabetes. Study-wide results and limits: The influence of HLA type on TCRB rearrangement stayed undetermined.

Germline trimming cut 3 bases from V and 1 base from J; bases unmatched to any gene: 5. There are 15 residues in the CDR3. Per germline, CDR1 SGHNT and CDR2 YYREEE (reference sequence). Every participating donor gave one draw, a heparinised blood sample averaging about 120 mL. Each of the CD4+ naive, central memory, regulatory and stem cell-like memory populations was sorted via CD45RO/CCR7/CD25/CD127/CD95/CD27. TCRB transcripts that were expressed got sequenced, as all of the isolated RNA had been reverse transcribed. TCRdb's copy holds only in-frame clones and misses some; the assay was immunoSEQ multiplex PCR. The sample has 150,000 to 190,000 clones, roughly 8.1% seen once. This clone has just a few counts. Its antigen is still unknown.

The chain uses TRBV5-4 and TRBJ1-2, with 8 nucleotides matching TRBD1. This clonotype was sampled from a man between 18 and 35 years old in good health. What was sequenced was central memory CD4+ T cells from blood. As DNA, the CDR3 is TGTGCCAGCAGCTCTCAGACAGGGGATAACTATGGCTACACCTTC. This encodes CASSSQTGDNYGYTF.